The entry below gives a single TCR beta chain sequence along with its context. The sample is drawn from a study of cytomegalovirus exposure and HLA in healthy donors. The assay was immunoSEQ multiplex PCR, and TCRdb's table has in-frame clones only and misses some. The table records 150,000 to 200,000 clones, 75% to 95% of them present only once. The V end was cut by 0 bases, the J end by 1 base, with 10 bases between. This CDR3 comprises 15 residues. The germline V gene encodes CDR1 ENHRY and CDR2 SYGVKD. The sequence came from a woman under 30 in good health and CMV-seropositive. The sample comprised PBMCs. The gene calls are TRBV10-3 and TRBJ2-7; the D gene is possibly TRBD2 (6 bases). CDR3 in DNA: TGTGCCATCAGTGAGTCTGGGACTGTATCCTACGAGCAGTACTTC. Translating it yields CAISESGTVSYEQYF.